The clone carrying this TCR beta chain was observed many times. TCRbeta library preparation incorporated unique molecular identifiers. TCRdb reprocessed the PCR reads with MiXCR, giving one entry per CDR3 protein. The table lists about 400,000 distinct CDR3 sequences, around 20% of them singletons. Germline V gives CDR1 SQVTM, CDR2 ANQGSEA. The J segment lost 9 bases and the V segment lost 7 bases, leaving 9 bases of the junction unmatched. The CDR3 length is 13 residues. These data are taken from a study of T-cell reconstitution after alpha-beta-depleted transplantation in children. The V and J genes are TRBV29-1 and TRBJ2-1; TRBD2 aligns across 10 bases. The material sequenced was PBMCs from the stem cell graft donor, taken from the stem cell graft. This TCR was sampled from a human donor who donated a stem cell graft to a child with acute myeloid leukemia. The CDR3 bases are TGCAGCGCAGGACTAGCGGAGGGGGTTGAGCAGTTCTTC. The encoded protein is CSAGLAEGVEQFF.